The 21 T cell receptor beta chains given below trace back to one sample, sequenced in a study of OX40 agonist ivuxolimab in advanced cancers. Data came from immunoSEQ multiplex PCR; TCRdb stores just in-frame clones and leaves some out. The sample yields about 21,000 clones, roughly four fifths seen once. The sequencing used CD4+ or CD8+ T cells sorted from blood, collected in a trial of the OX40 agonist ivuxolimab. The receptors originated from an adult with an advanced solid tumor such as melanoma, head and neck, liver or kidney cancer.

This clone was seen just once. The chain combines TRBV28 with TRBJ1-1; D gene uncertain. The V end was cut by 2 bases, the J end by 0 bases, with 7 bases between. CDR1 is MDHEN and CDR2 is SYDVKM in the germline V gene. The CDR3 runs 14 residues. CDR3 nucleotides: TGTGCCAGCAGTTTAACCAGATTGAACACTGAAGCTTTCTTT. Translating it yields CASSLTRLNTEAFF. Variable domain in full (rest from reference TRBV28 and TRBJ1-1): DVKVTQSSRYLVKRTGEKVFLECVQDMDHENMFWYRQDPGLGLRLIYFSYDVKMKEKGDIPEGYSVSREKKERFSLILESASTNQTSMYLCASSLTRLNTEAFFGQGTRLTVV.

The chain has TRBV5-1 and TRBJ2-2, with D uncertain. V dropped 3 bases and J dropped 1 base, with 4 bases sitting between them. Germline V gene lookup returns CDR1 SGHRS and CDR2 YFSETQ. This CDR3 region has 13 residues. In DNA, the CDR3 is TGCGCCAGCAGCTCGTGGAACACCGGGGAGCTGTTTTTT. It encodes CASSSWNTGELFF.

This clone was seen a handful of times. Compared with germline, one end of the junction differs, possibly owing to a read error. The chain combines TRBV6-6 with TRBJ2-1, with D unresolved. The CDR3 length is 12 residues. CDR1 and CDR2 (germline): MNHNY, SVGAGI (reference sequence). The CDR3 loop is CASSYFNKEQFF. The DNA for the CDR3 is TGTGCCAGCAGTTACTTCAACAAAGAGCAGTTCTTC.

J is TRBJ2-5 and V is TRBV5-1; the D is unclear. The V gene's germline CDR1 is SGHRS and CDR2 YFSETQ. This CDR3 contains 15 residues. V lost 3 bases and J lost 3, with 15 bases in between. In DNA form, the CDR3 reads TGCGCCAGCAGCTCCCGACAATCCCCAAAAGAGACCCAGTACTTC. As protein: CASSSRQSPKETQYF.

The sample holds a few counts of this clone. Germline and junction disagree at one end, which may indicate a read error. The chain carries TRBV5-7 and TRBJ1-2; 9 nucleotides match TRBD1. TRBV5-7 carries the ORF label, with uncertain function. CDR3 length equals 14 residues. This CDR3 reads CASSWGTGSTGYTF. CDR3 coding DNA: TGCGCCAGCAGCTGGGGGACAGGGAGTACTGGCTACACCTTC.

CDR3 sequence: CAIRTVAGELFF. The CDR3 nucleotides are TGTGCCATCAGAACGGTGGCCGGGGAGCTGTTTTTT. This chain joins TRBV10-3 and TRBJ2-2, with D hard to call. CDR1 and CDR2 from the germline V gene are ENHRY and SYGVKD. The CDR3 has 12 residues. V was trimmed by 6 bases and J by 6 bases, leaving 8 bases between them.

The V and J genes are TRBV1 and TRBJ2-1; the table's TRBD2 call for D was not verified on the DNA. TRBV1 is a known pseudogene. The CDR3 runs to 14 residues. The CDR3 loop is CTSSEPGTSVEQFF. DNA of the CDR3: TGCACCAGCAGCGAACCCGGGACTAGCGTTGAGCAGTTCTTC.

The chain combines TRBV7-9 with TRBJ2-1, with a tentative D call TRBD2 (5 bases). The V and J ends lost 5 bases and 8 bases respectively, with 10 bases between them. CDR3 length: 12 residues. CDR1 is SEHNR, CDR2 FQNEAQ, per germline (reference sequence). The CDR3 nucleotides read TGTGCCAGCAGCCCCCCGAGGGATGAGCAGTTCTTC. Translating it yields CASSPPRDEQFF.

V and J are TRBV5-1 and TRBJ2-7, with D unclear. Trimming took off 0 bases at V and 3 bases at J, with 7 bases between the two ends. Germline-derived CDR1 and CDR2 are SGHRS and YFSETQ. The CDR3 runs to 13 residues. CDR3 sequence reads: CASSLGVNYEQYF. The CDR3 bases are TGCGCCAGCAGCTTGGGGGTTAACTACGAGCAGTACTTC.

The chain recombines TRBV6-1 with TRBJ2-3; 7 positions match TRBD2. The CDR3 spans 15 residues. After removal of 1 base from V and 0 bases from J, the junction contained 1 base not matched to a gene. In germline, CDR1 is MNHNS, CDR2 SASEGT. CDR3 amino acids: CASSEVSGSTDTQYF. CDR3 bases: TGTGCCAGCAGTGAAGTTAGCGGGAGCACAGATACGCAGTATTTT.

For the CDR3, the DNA is TGTGCCAGCAGCTTCCGGGACAGAGAAGCTTTCTTT. Protein sequence: CASSFRDREAFF. V usage is TRBV11-2 and J usage is TRBJ1-1; 7 bases agree with TRBD1. Losses at the gene ends were 3 bases for V and 8 bases for J; bases not matched to a gene: 3. This CDR3 spans 12 amino acids. Looked up from germline, CDR1 is SGHAT and CDR2 is FQNNGV. The full variable domain, rest sourced from reference TRBV11-2 and TRBJ1-1, is EAGVAQSPRYKIIEKRQSVAFWCNPISGHATLYWYQQILGQGPKLLIQFQNNGVVDDSQLPKDRFSAERLKGVDSTLKIQPAKLEDSAVYLCASSFRDREAFFGQGTRLTVV.

This chain uses TRBV27 with TRBJ2-1; no clear D gene. Germline V CDR1 and CDR2: MNHEY, SMNVEV (reference sequence). Deletions cut 6 bases from V and 8 bases from J, with 11 bases between. The CDR3 sequence is 12 residues long. The CDR3 reads CASSKSWHEQFF. The CDR3 DNA follows: TGTGCCAGCAGCAAAAGCTGGCATGAGCAGTTCTTC.

Points on this clone: A junction boundary mismatches the germline segment, possibly from a read error. V is TRBV7-7 and J is TRBJ2-5, with D maybe TRBD1 (6 bases). There are 15 residues in the CDR3. Per germline, CDR1 SSHAT and CDR2 FNYEAQ (reference sequence). The DNA for the CDR3 is TGTGCTAGCAGCTTAGCGCCGGACAGACAAGAGACCCAGTACTTC. Its protein product is CASSLAPDRQETQYF.

The genes are TRBV6-4 and TRBJ1-1; D gene uncertain. CDR3 length: 14 amino acids. Germline CDR1 MRHNA, CDR2 SNTAGT. V shed 0 bases and J shed 6 bases, with 11 bases lying between them. The CDR3 spells CASSDSPAGPEAFF. CDR3 nucleotide sequence: TGTGCCAGCAGTGACTCGCCGGCAGGTCCTGAAGCTTTCTTT.

The chain uses TRBV4-1 and TRBJ1-1; perhaps TRBD1 as D (5 bases). Trimming shortened V by 6 bases and J by 1 base, and 15 bases separated the two germline ends. The CDR3 spans 15 residues. The germline CDR1 and CDR2 sequences are MGHRA and YSYEKL. CDR3: CASSKPKGTNTEAFF. CDR3 DNA: TGCGCCAGCAGTAAACCTAAGGGGACGAACACTGAAGCTTTCTTT.

This clone appeared a single time. The chain is built from TRBV11-2 and TRBJ2-5, with D perhaps matching TRBD2 (6 bases). The CDR3 has 14 residues. V gave up 3 bases and J gave up 5 bases, with 13 bases separating them. The V gene's germline CDR1 is SGHAT and CDR2 FQNNGV. DNA for the CDR3: TGTGCCAGCAGCTTCCGGGACTTACGGGAGACCCAGTACTTC. This encodes CASSFRDLRETQYF.

The chain links TRBV5-6 to TRBJ1-4; weak D call: TRBD1 (5 bases). The CDR3 loop spans 14 amino acids. Trimming took 3 bases from V and 6 from J, leaving 12 bases between them. In germline, CDR1 is SGHDT, CDR2 YYEEEE. The CDR3 is CASSSAGQYEKLFF. The CDR3 coding sequence is TGTGCCAGCAGCTCGGCAGGACAATATGAAAAACTGTTTTTT.

The chain combines TRBV7-9 with TRBJ2-7; 12 nucleotides match TRBD2. V shed 7 bases, J shed 3 bases, and the junction held 7 bases outside the gene matches. This CDR3 spans 15 amino acids. Germline CDR1 SEHNR, CDR2 FQNEAQ (reference sequence). CDR3 region: CASTTTSGSVYEQYF. The CDR3 DNA sequence: TGTGCCAGCACCACGACTAGCGGGAGTGTCTACGAGCAGTACTTC. The variable domain in full, with the rest retrieved from reference TRBV7-9 and TRBJ2-7, is DTGVSQNPRHKITKRGQNVTFRCDPISEHNRLYWYRQTLGQGPEFLTYFQNEAQLEKSRLLSDRFSAERPKGSFSTLEIQRTEQGDSAMYLCASTTTSGSVYEQYFGPGTRLTVT.

The V gene is TRBV19, the J gene TRBJ2-7; TRBD2 is a possible D gene (6 bases). CDR1 is LNHDA, CDR2 SQIVND, per germline (reference sequence). The CDR3 loop spans 14 amino acids. The ends were cut back, 2 bases at V and 0 bases at J, with 8 bases in the middle. The CDR3 loop reads CASSIYGSSYEQYF. The CDR3, as DNA: TGTGCCAGTAGTATATACGGGAGCTCCTACGAGCAGTACTTC.

This chain connects TRBV7-8 to TRBJ1-3; D is possibly TRBD1 (6 bases). Trimming took off 5 bases at V and 2 bases at J, with 13 bases between the two ends. The CDR3 covers 15 residues. Germline CDR1 SGHVS, CDR2 FQNEAQ. The CDR3 loop is CASSPGQATGNTIYF. The CDR3 bases are TGTGCCAGCAGCCCGGGACAAGCCACTGGAAACACCATATATTTT.

There are a few counts of this clone. This rearrangement joins TRBV15 to TRBJ2-2; 10 bases map to TRBD1. The CDR3 totals 15 residues. Trimming cost V 7 bases and J 3 bases; bases outside gene matches: 5. Germline lookup yields CDR1 LNHNV and CDR2 YYDKDF (reference sequence). CDR3 nucleotide sequence: TGTGCCACCACCACCGGGACAGGGGACACCGGGGAGCTGTTTTTT. It specifies CATTTGTGDTGELFF.